The clone carrying this TCR beta chain was counted a single time. The data are from a study of PD-1 blockade in classical Hodgkin lymphoma. CDR3 length: 14 residues. CDR1 is SGHRS and CDR2 is YFSETQ in the germline V gene. Trimming took 3 bases from V and 8 from J, leaving 15 bases between them. The protocol was immunoSEQ multiplex PCR, while the TCRdb copy is restricted to in-frame clones and leaves out a portion. The data show 50,000 to 65,000 clones, with 70% to 90% seen just once and roughly 8% held by the top ten. As for time point: cycle 4 day 1 (C4D1), after five to seven weeks of nivolumab. Autologous stem cell transplantation was followed by relapse in every patient, and brentuximab vedotin exposure varied.

Sequenced material: peripheral blood mononuclear cells (PBMCs), taken before the fourth cycle of nivolumab. V is TRBV5-1 and J is TRBJ2-1; D perhaps matches TRBD1 (6 bases). The origin of this receptor is a human donor with classical Hodgkin lymphoma. CDR3: CASSSQGWVDEQFF. DNA for the CDR3: TGCGCCAGCAGCTCCCAGGGGTGGGTGGATGAGCAGTTCTTC.